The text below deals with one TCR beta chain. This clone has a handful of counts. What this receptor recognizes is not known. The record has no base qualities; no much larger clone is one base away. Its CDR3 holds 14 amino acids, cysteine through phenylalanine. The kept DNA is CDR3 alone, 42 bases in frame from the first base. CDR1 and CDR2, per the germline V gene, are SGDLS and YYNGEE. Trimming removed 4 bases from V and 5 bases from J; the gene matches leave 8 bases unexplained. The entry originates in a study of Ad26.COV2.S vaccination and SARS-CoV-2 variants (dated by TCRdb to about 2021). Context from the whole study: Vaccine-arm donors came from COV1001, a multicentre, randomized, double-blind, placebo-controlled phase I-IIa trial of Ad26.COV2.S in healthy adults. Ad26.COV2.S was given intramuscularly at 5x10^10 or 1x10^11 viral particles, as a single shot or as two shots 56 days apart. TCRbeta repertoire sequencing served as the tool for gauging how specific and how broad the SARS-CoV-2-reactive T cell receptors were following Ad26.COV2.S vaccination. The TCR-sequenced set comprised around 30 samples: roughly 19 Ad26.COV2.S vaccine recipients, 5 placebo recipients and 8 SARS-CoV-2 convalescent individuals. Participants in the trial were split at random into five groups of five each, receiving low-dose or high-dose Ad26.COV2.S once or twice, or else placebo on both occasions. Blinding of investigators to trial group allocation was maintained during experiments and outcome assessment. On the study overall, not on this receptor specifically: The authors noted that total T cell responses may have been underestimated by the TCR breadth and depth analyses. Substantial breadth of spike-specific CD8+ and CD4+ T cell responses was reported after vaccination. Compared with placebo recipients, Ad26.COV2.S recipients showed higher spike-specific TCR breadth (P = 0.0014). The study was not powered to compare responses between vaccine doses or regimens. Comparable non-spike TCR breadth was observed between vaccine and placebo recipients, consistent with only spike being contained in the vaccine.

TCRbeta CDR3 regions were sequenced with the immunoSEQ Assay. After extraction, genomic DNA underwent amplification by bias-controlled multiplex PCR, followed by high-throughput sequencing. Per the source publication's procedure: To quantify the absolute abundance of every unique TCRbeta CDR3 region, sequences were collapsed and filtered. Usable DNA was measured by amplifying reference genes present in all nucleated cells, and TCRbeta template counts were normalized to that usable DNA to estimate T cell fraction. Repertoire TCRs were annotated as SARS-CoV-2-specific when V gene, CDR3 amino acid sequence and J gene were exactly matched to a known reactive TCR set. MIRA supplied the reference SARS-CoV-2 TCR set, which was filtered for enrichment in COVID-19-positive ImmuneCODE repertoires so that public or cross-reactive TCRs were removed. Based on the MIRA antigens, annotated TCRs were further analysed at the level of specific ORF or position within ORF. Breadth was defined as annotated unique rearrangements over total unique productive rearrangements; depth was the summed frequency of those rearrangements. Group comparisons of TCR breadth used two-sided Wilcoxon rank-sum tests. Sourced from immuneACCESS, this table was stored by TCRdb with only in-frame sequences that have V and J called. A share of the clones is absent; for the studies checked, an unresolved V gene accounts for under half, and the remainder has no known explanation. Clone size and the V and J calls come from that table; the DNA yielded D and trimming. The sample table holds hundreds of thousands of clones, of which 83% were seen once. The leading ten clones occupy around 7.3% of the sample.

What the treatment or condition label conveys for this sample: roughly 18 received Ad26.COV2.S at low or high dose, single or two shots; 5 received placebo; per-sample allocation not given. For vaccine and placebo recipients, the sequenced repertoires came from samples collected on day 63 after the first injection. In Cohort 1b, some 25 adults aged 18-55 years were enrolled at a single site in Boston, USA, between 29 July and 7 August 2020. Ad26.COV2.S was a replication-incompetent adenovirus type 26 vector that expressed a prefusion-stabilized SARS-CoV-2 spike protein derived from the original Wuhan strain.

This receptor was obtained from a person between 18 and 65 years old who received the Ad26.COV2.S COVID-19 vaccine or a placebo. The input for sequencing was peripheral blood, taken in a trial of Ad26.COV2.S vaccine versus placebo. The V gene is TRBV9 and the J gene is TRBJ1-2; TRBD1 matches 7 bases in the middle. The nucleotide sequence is TGTGCCAGCAGCCCGAGAGGGGGCGGTTATGGCTACACCTTC. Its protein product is CASSPRGGGYGYTF. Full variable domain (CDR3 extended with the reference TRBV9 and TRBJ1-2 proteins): DSGVTQTPKHLITATGQRVTLRCSPRSGDLSVYWYQQSLDQGLQFLIQYYNGEERAKGNILERFSAQQFPDLHSELNLSSLELGDSALYFCASSPRGGGYGYTFGSGTRLTVV.